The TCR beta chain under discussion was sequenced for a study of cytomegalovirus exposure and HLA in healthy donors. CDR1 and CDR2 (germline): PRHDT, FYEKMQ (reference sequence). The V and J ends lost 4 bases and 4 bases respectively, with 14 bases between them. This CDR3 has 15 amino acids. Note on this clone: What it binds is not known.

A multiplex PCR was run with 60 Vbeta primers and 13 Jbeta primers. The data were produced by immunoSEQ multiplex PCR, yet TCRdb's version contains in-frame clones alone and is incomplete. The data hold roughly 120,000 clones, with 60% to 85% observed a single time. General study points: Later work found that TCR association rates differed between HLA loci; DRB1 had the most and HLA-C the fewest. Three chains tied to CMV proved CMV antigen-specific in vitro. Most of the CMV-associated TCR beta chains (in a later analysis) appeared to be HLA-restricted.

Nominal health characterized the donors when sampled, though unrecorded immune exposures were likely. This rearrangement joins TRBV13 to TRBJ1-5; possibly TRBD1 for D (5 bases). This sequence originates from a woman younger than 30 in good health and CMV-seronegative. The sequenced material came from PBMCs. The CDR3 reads CASSSGRGLNQPQHF. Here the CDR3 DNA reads TGTGCCAGCAGCTCCGGGAGGGGTTTAAATCAGCCCCAGCATTTT.